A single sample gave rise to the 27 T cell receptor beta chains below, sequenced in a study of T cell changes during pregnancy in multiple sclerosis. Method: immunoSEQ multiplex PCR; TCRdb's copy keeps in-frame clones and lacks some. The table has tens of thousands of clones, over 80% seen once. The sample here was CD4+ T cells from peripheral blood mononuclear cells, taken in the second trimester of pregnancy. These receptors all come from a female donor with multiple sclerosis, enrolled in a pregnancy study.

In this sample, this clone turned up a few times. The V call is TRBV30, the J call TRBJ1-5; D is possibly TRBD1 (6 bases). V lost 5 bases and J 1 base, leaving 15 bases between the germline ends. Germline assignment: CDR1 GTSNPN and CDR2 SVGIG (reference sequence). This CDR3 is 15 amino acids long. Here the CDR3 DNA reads TGTGCCTGGCACCCGGGACAAGGGAGCAATCAGCCCCAGCATTTT. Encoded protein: CAWHPGQGSNQPQHF.

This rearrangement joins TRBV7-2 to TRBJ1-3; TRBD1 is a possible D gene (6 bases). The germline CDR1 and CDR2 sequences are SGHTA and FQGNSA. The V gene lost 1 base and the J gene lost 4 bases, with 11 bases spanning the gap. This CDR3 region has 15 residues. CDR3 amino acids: CASSLVTGNGNTIYF. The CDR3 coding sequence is TGTGCCAGCAGCTTAGTAACAGGGAACGGAAACACCATATATTTT.

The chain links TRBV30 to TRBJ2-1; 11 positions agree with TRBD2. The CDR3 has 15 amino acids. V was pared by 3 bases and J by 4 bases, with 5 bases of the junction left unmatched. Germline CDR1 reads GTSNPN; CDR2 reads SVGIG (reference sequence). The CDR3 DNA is TGTGCCTGGAGCCCCGGGACTAGCGGTTACAATGAGCAGTTCTTC. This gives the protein CAWSPGTSGYNEQFF.

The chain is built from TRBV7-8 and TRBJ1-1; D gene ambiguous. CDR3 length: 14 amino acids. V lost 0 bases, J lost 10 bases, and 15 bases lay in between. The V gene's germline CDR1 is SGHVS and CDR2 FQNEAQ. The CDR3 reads CASSLARSGYGAFF. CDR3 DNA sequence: TGTGCCAGCAGCTTAGCGAGGAGCGGATACGGAGCTTTCTTT.

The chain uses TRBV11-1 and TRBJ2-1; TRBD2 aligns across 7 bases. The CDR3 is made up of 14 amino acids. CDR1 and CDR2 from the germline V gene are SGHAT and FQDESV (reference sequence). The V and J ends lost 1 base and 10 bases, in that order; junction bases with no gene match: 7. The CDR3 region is CASSLDSGFSEQFF. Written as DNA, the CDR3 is TGTGCCAGCAGCTTAGATAGCGGGTTCTCCGAGCAGTTCTTC.

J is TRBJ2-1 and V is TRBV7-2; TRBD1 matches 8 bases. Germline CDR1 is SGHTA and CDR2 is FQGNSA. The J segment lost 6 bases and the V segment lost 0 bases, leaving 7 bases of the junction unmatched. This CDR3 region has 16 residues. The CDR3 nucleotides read TGTGCCAGCAGCTTAGCGGGGACAGGAGGTGGCAATGAGCAGTTCTTC. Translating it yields CASSLAGTGGGNEQFF.

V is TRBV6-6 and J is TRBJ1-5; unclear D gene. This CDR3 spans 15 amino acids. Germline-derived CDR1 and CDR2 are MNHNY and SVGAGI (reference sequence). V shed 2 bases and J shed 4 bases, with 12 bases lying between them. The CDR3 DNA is TGTGCCAGCAGTTACGGGAGGGCGGAGAATCAGCCCCAGCATTTT. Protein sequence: CASSYGRAENQPQHF.

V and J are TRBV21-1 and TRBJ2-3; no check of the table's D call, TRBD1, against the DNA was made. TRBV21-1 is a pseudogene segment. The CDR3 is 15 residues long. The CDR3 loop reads CASVSLGQPPDTQYF. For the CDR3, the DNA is TGTGCCAGCGTTAGCTTGGGACAGCCGCCAGATACGCAGTATTTT.

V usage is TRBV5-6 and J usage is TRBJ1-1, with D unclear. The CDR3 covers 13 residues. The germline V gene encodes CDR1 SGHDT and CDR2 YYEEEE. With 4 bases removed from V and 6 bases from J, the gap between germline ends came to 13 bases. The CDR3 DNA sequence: TGTGCCAGCAGCCCACTAGGTCTCTCTGAAGCTTTCTTT. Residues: CASSPLGLSEAFF.

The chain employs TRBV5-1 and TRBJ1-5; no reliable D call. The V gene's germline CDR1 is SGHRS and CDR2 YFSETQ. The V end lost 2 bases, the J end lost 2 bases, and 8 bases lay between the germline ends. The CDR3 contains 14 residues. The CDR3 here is CASSFGQGNQPQHF. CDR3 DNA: TGCGCCAGCAGCTTTGGGCAGGGCAATCAGCCCCAGCATTTT. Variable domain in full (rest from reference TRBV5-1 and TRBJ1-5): KAGVTQTPRYLIKTRGQQVTLSCSPISGHRSVSWYQQTPGQGLQFLFEYFSETQRNKGNFPGRFSGRQFSNSRSEMNVSTLELGDSALYLCASSFGQGNQPQHFGDGTRLSIL.

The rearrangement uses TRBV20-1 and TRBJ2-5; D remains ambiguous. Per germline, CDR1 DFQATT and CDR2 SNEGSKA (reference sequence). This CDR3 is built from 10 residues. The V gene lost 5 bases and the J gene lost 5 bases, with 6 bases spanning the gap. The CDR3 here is CSARFETQYF. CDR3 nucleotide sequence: TGCAGTGCTCGGTTTGAGACCCAGTACTTC.

This chain's CDR3 is CASSSHTQGEQYF. In DNA, the CDR3 is TGTGCCAGCAGCTCGCACACACAGGGGGAGCAGTACTTC. This chain uses TRBV7-2 with TRBJ2-7; 7 positions agree with TRBD1. The CDR3 totals 13 residues. Germline V gene data show CDR1 as SGHTA and CDR2 as FQGNSA. Trimming at V came to 4 bases and at J to 7 bases, leaving 7 bases not matched to a gene.

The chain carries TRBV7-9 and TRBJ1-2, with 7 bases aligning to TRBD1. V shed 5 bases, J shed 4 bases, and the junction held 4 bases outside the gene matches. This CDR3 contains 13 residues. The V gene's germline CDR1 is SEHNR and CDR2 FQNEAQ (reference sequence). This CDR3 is CASSLGQVYGYTF. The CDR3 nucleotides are TGTGCCAGCAGCCTTGGACAGGTCTATGGCTACACCTTC.

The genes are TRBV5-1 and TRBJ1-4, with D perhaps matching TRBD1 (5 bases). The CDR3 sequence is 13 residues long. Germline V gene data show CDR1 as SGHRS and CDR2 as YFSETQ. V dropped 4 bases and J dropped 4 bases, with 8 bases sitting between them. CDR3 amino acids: CASSMGLNEKLFF. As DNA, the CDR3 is TGCGCCAGCAGCATGGGGCTTAATGAAAAACTGTTTTTT.

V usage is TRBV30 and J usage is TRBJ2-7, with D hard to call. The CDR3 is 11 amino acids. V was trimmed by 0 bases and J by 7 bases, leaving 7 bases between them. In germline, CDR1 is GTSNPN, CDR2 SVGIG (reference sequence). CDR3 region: CAWSVVLEQYF. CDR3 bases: TGTGCCTGGAGTGTGGTACTAGAGCAGTACTTC.

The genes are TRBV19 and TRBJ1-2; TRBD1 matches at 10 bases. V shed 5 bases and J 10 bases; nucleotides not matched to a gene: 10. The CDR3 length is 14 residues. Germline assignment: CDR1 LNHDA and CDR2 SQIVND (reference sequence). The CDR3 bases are TGTGCCAGTAGTTCGGGACAGGGGAAAGAGATCTACACCTTC. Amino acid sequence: CASSSGQGKEIYTF.

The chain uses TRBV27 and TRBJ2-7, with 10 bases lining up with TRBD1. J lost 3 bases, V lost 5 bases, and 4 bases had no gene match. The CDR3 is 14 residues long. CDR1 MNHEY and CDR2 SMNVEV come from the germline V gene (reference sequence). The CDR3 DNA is TGTGCCAGCAGTATCCGGGACAGGGGCTACGAGCAGTACTTC. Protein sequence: CASSIRDRGYEQYF.

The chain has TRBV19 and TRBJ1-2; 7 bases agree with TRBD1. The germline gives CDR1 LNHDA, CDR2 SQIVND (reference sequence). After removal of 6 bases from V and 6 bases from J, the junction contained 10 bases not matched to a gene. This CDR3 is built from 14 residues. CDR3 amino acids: CASSTQGGRNGYTF. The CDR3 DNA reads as TGTGCCAGTAGCACGCAAGGGGGCAGAAATGGCTACACCTTC.

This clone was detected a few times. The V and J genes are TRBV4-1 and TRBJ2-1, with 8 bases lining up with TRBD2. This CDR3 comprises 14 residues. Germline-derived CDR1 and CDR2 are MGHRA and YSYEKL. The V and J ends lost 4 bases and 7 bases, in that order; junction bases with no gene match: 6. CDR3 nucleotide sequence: TGCGCCAGCAGCCGAACGGGGGGGCGAAATGAGCAGTTCTTC. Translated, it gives CASSRTGGRNEQFF.

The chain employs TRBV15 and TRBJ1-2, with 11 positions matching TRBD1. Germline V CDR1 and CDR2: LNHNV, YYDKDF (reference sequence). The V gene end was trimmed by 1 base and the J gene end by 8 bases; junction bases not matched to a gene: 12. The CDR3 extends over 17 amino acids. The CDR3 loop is CATSRAGQGALLGGYTF. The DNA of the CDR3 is TGTGCCACCAGCAGAGCCGGACAGGGGGCGCTTTTGGGAGGCTACACCTTC.

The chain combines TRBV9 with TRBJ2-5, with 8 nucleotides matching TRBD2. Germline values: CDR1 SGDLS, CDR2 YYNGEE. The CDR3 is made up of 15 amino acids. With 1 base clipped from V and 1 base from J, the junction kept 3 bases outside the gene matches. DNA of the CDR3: TGTGCCAGCAGCGTAACCGGGACTAGCCAAGAGACCCAGTACTTC. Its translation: CASSVTGTSQETQYF.

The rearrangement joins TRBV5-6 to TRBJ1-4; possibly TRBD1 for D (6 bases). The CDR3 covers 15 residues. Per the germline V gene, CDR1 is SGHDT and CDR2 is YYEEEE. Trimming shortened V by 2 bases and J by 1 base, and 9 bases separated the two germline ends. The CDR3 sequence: CASSFRGRTNEKLFF. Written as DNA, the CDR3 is TGTGCCAGCAGCTTTAGGGGGAGAACTAATGAAAAACTGTTTTTT.

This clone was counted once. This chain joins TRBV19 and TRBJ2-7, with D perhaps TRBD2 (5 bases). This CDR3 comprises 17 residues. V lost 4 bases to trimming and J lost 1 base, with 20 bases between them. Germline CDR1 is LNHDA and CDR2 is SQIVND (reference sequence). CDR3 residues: CASSTRPLGRVSYEQYF. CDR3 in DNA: TGTGCCAGTAGTACCCGCCCCCTTGGGCGGGTGTCCTACGAGCAGTACTTC.

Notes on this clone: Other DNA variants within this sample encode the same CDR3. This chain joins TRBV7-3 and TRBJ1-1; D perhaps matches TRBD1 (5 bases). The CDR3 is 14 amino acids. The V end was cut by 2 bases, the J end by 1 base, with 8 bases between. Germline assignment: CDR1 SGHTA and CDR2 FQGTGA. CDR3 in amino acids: CASSLGGGNTEAFF. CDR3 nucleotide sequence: TGTGCCAGCAGCTTAGGCGGGGGGAACACTGAAGCTTTCTTT. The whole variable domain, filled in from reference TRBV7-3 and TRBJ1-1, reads GAGVSQTPSNKVTEKGKYVELRCDPISGHTALYWYRQSLGQGPEFLIYFQGTGAADDSGLPNDRFFAVRPEGSVSTLKIQRTERGDSAVYLCASSLGGGNTEAFFGQGTRLTVV.

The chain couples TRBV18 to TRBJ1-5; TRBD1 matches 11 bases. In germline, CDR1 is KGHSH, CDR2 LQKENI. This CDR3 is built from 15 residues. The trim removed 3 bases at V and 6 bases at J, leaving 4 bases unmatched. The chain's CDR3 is CASSPDRGPSQPQHF. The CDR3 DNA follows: TGTGCCAGCTCACCGGACAGGGGGCCGAGTCAGCCCCAGCATTTT.

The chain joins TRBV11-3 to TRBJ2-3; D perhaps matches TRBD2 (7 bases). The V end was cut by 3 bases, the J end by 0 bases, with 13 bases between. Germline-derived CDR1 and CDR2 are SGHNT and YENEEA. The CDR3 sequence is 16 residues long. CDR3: CASSFSGGRSTDTQYF. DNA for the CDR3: TGTGCCAGCAGCTTTTCGGGGGGCCGTAGCACAGATACGCAGTATTTT.

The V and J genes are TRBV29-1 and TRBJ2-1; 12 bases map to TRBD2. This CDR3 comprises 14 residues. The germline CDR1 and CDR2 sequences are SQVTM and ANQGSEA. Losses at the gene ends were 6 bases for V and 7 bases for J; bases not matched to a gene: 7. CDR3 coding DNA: TGCAGCGTGAGACTAGCGGGAGTAGTTAATGAGCAGTTCTTC. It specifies CSVRLAGVVNEQFF.